This T cell receptor (beta chain) was captured in a study of molecular identifiers for immune sequencing clone quantification (dated by TCRdb to between 2017 and 2018). At the level of the whole study: For a replicate experiment, RNA from roughly 20,000 or 100,000 naive CD8 T cells was divided into five aliquots, and four of the five aliquots were sequenced. The study was a methods study using CD8 T cells to benchmark molecular-identifier clustering-based TCR repertoire sequencing (MIDCIRS) and TCR RNA copy counting.

This clonotype was recorded at least ten times. Its specific antigen is unknown. The sample holds no much larger clone one base away, and base qualities are not on file. Broad study findings and their caveats: Modeling indicated about 3 TCR RNA copies recovered per cell, compared with 7.5 to 10 by digital PCR, which implies a capture efficiency of around 30%. A single cell's worth of spiked-in Jurkat TCR RNA was reported detectable even among one million naive CD8 T cells. When barcode sub-clustering was omitted, TCR diversity was inflated by chimeric consensus sequences, with chimeras reaching as high as 47%. Highly expanded clone sizes could be underestimated because identical TCR molecules may share a barcode. Clones above 20 RNA copies held over 99% of molecules in CMV-specific effector cells but under 1% in naive cells.

On a BD FACSAria II, naive CD8 T cells were FACS-sorted as CD8+CD4-CCR7+CD45RA+ and collected into RLT Plus buffer. Some naive CD8 T cell RNA was split equally between MIDCIRS and a Smart-seq2-style 5'RACE protocol for a sensitivity comparison. CD8 T cells were enriched with RosetteSep CD8+ T Cell Enrichment Cocktail and Ficoll-Paque, followed by ACK red cell lysis. Taken from cysteine to phenylalanine, the CDR3 has 15 residues. Kept here is only the CDR3 DNA, which spans 45 bases and is read in frame from base 1. Taken from the germline V gene (reference sequence), the CDR1 and CDR2 loops are LNHNV and YYDKDF. V lost 1 base and J lost 4 bases; the stretch between them is 10 bases long. Libraries were built with PCR. The instrument given in TCRdb is Illumina MiSeq. The Qiagen AllPrep DNA/RNA kit was used to purify total RNA. Reads from multiple sequencing runs of the same library were pooled before analysis. Per the authors' processing: Only reads with exact TCR constant sequence were kept, trimmed to 150 nt, and grouped by their 12-nt molecular barcodes. Reads in each barcode group were sub-clustered using a 15% Levenshtein threshold, and a quality-weighted consensus sequence was built for each RNA molecule. Non-functional sequences were discarded, and so were lower-count sequences lying one edit away from another sequence. Based on fitting two negative binomial distributions, any barcode sub-cluster with under 20% of the maximum read count was discarded. In TCRdb, the public reads were trimmed at Q25 with fastp and aligned with MiXCR, with productive beta chains retained. Every CDR3 protein is listed once, alongside the most common genes and DNA of its rows. None of the V and J calls come from the authors' own analysis; TCRdb made them. For this sample the table gives about 36,000 distinct CDR3 sequences, of which approximately 17% were detected only once. The ten largest clones add up to more than 6.5% of the sample.

The rearrangement combines TRBV15 with TRBJ2-2, with no reliable assignment of the D segment. Source material: naive CD8+ T cells from blood, with Jurkat cell RNA spiked in. The label giving this sample's cell subset or site can be read as: FACS-sorted CD8+CD4-CCR7+CD45RA+ naive T cells. This sequence originates from a human donor in good health. Some libraries in this study had Jurkat cell RNA spiked in. The DNA is as follows: TGTGCCACCAGCAGAGCTCTCGAGAGCACCGGGGAGCTGTTTTTT. Translated, it gives CATSRALESTGELFF.